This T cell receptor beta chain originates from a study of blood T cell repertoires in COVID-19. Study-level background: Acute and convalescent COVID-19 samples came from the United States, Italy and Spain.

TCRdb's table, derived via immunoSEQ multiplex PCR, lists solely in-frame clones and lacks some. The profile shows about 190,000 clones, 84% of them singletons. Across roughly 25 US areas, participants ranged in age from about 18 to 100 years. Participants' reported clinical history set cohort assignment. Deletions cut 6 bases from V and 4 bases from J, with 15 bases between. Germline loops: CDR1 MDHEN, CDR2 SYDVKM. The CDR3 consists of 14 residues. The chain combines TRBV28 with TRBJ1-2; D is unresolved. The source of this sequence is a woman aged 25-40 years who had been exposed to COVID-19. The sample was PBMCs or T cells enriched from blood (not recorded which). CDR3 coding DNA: TGTGCCAGCAGCGGGGAGGACCTCGTCTATGGCTACACCTTC. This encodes CASSGEDLVYGYTF.